Presented here are 26 T cell receptor beta chains from one specimen sequenced in a study of blood T cell repertoires in COVID-19. Only in-frame clones appear in the TCRdb table, and some are missing; sequencing was by immunoSEQ multiplex PCR. Among a few hundred thousand clones listed, about 86% were seen once. The specimen was peripheral blood. All receptors come from a woman aged 55-75 years with COVID-19, enrolled during active disease.

This clone has at least ten counts. The rearrangement uses TRBV18 and TRBJ1-5; unclear D gene. CDR3 length: 16 amino acids. V was pared by 1 base and J by 0 bases, with 10 bases between. Germline lookup yields CDR1 KGHSH and CDR2 LQKENI. CDR3 in DNA: TGTGCCAGCTCACCACTGGAGAGAGATAGCAATCAGCCCCAGCATTTT. This translates into CASSPLERDSNQPQHF.

This chain connects TRBV12-3 or TRBV12-4 to TRBJ1-6, with no clear D. Trimming shortened V by 3 bases and J by 10 bases, and 7 bases separated the two germline ends. The CDR3 runs to 12 residues. CDR3 nucleotide sequence: TGTGCCAGCAGTTTCGGGTCCTCACCCCTCCACTTT. Translation: CASSFGSSPLHF.

The sample holds a few counts of this clone. V is TRBV3-1 (or the pseudogene TRBV3-2) and J is TRBJ1-3; D uncertain. Germline-derived CDR1 and CDR2 are LGHDT and YNNKEL (reference sequence). CDR3 length equals 15 residues. V lost 8 bases to trimming and J lost 0 bases, with 14 bases between them. The CDR3 sequence: CASEDQQNSGNTIYF. The CDR3 bases are TGTGCCAGCGAGGATCAGCAAAACTCTGGAAACACCATATATTTT.

The V and J genes are TRBV6-5 and TRBJ1-1; D not certain. Trimming stripped 8 bases from V and 6 bases from J, with 16 bases between. Per germline, CDR1 MNHEY and CDR2 SVGAGI. The CDR3 runs to 13 residues. CDR3 protein: CASGSRRESEAFF. CDR3 DNA: TGTGCCAGCGGTTCTAGGCGTGAGTCTGAAGCTTTCTTT.

This rearrangement joins TRBV2 to TRBJ1-2; TRBD1 is a possible D gene (6 bases). Per the germline V gene, CDR1 is SNHLY and CDR2 is FYNNEI. This CDR3 spans 15 amino acids. V dropped 2 bases and J dropped 3 bases, with 13 bases sitting between them. Here the CDR3 DNA reads TGTGCCAGCAGTGAATACAGGGATAACGACTATGGCTACACCTTC. It is translated as CASSEYRDNDYGYTF.

As DNA, the CDR3 is TGTGCCAGCCGTCTGGAGAATGGGGGGGAGCTGTTTTTT. Translated: CASRLENGGELFF. The rearrangement uses TRBV12-3 or TRBV12-4 and TRBJ2-2; D call uncertain. The length of the CDR3 is 13 residues. Trimming stripped 8 bases from V and 8 bases from J, with 15 bases between.

The V and J genes are TRBV5-5 and TRBJ1-5; D not resolved. V was cut by 2 bases and J by 3 bases, with 9 bases left in between. The CDR3 is 14 residues long. The germline V gene encodes CDR1 SGHKS and CDR2 YYEKEE (reference sequence). The CDR3 loop is CASSFISFNQPQHF. The CDR3, as DNA: TGTGCCAGCAGCTTCATCAGTTTCAATCAGCCCCAGCATTTT.

The chain joins TRBV5-6 to TRBJ2-7, with D tentatively TRBD2 (5 bases). Trimming cost V 5 bases and J 4 bases, with 7 bases left between them. Germline-derived CDR1 and CDR2 are SGHDT and YYEEEE. This CDR3 has 11 amino acids. As DNA, the CDR3 is TGTGCCAGCAGGAGGGAGTACGAGCAGTACTTC. This encodes CASRREYEQYF.

In this sample, this clone turned up once. V usage is TRBV5-1 and J usage is TRBJ1-2, with TRBD1 matching 10 bases. The CDR3 contains 15 residues. The J segment lost 8 bases and the V segment lost 4 bases, leaving 11 bases of the junction unmatched. Germline CDR1 reads SGHRS; CDR2 reads YFSETQ. CDR3 region: CASSPSGTGVGGYTF. CDR3 coding DNA: TGCGCCAGCAGCCCCAGCGGGACAGGGGTAGGGGGCTACACCTTC.

This clone was seen more than once but under ten times. The chain joins TRBV18 to TRBJ1-5; tentatively, D is TRBD1 (5 bases). The CDR3 totals 15 residues. Germline values: CDR1 KGHSH, CDR2 LQKENI. V lost 3 bases and J 6 bases, leaving 15 bases between the germline ends. CDR3 in amino acids: CASSPLQGLGQPQHF. The CDR3 bases are TGTGCCAGCTCACCCCTCCAGGGCTTAGGTCAGCCCCAGCATTTT. Looking up the rest from reference TRBV18 and TRBJ1-5 gives the full variable domain: NAGVMQNPRHLVRRRGQEARLRCSPMKGHSHVYWYRQLPEEGLKFMVYLQKENIIDESGMPKERFSAEFPKEGPSILRIQQVVRGDSAAYFCASSPLQGLGQPQHFGDGTRLSIL.

The chain carries TRBV7-2 and TRBJ1-2; no definite D call. In germline, CDR1 is SGHTA, CDR2 FQGNSA. V was clipped by 2 bases and J by 6 bases, with 13 bases between them. CDR3 length: 14 amino acids. CDR3 residues: CASSLLGPEDGYTF. DNA of the CDR3: TGTGCCAGCAGCTTATTGGGCCCGGAGGATGGCTACACCTTC.

The chain uses TRBV7-2 and TRBJ1-2, with D possibly TRBD1 on 5 matching bases. CDR1 SGHTA and CDR2 FQGNSA come from the germline V gene. V lost 5 bases and J lost 6, with 16 bases in between. The CDR3 loop spans 14 amino acids. CDR3 sequence: CASSTPGGINGYTF. The DNA for the CDR3 is TGTGCCAGCAGCACCCCCGGGGGGATTAATGGCTACACCTTC.

The chain employs TRBV4-3 and TRBJ2-1; 8 positions agree with TRBD2. Germline V gene lookup returns CDR1 LGHNA and CDR2 YSLEER. This CDR3 contains 16 residues. With 0 bases clipped from V and 8 bases from J, the junction kept 9 bases outside the gene matches. Here the CDR3 reads CASSQDGTGGLDEQFF. As DNA, the CDR3 is TGCGCCAGCAGCCAAGATGGAACGGGGGGGCTCGATGAGCAGTTCTTC.

A remark on this clone: Within the sample, other DNA sequences also encode this same CDR3. The J gene is TRBJ1-1, the V gene TRBV3-1 (or the pseudogene TRBV3-2); D uncertain. Trimming cost V 3 bases and J 1 base, with 3 bases left between them. This CDR3 contains 12 residues. CDR1 LGHDT and CDR2 YNNKEL come from the germline V gene (reference sequence). As DNA, the CDR3 is TGTGCCAGCAGCCAGAGGAACACTGAAGCTTTCTTT. This sequence encodes CASSQRNTEAFF.

The V call is TRBV9, the J call TRBJ2-5; 7 bases fit TRBD1. After removal of 1 base from V and 3 bases from J, the junction contained 3 bases not matched to a gene. Germline loops: CDR1 SGDLS, CDR2 YYNGEE. This CDR3 has 14 amino acids. Here the CDR3 DNA reads TGTGCCAGCAGCGTATCCGGGACAGAAGAGACCCAGTACTTC. This codes for CASSVSGTEETQYF.

As for this clone: Additional DNA sequences in this sample encode the identical CDR3. V gene TRBV7-9 combines with J gene TRBJ2-1, with TRBD2 matching 9 bases. CDR3 length: 16 amino acids. Germline trimming cut 0 bases from V and 5 bases from J; bases unmatched to any gene: 5. Germline CDR1 reads SEHNR; CDR2 reads FQNEAQ (reference sequence). CDR3 in amino acids: CASSLAGTSLDNEQFF. The CDR3 DNA reads as TGTGCCAGCAGCTTAGCCGGGACTAGCCTCGACAATGAGCAGTTCTTC.

The genes are TRBV6-5 and TRBJ2-3; D possibly corresponds to TRBD1 (5 bases). Germline-derived CDR1 and CDR2 are MNHEY and SVGAGI. V was trimmed by 2 bases and J by 2 bases, leaving 8 bases between them. The CDR3 runs 14 residues. CDR3 loop: CASSYQGTTDTQYF. The CDR3 DNA reads as TGTGCCAGCAGTTACCAGGGAACCACAGATACGCAGTATTTT.

This clone came up a few times. V and J are TRBV5-1 and TRBJ1-1; D perhaps matches TRBD1 (6 bases). There are 17 residues in the CDR3. Germline V gene data show CDR1 as SGHRS and CDR2 as YFSETQ. V was pared by 2 bases and J by 1 base, with 18 bases between. CDR3 in amino acids: CASSFGPQGTENTEAFF. Here the CDR3 DNA reads TGCGCCAGCAGCTTCGGTCCACAGGGCACAGAGAACACTGAAGCTTTCTTT.

This chain uses TRBV4-1 with TRBJ1-2; the match to TRBD1 covers 8 bases. From germline, CDR1 is MGHRA and CDR2 YSYEKL. The CDR3 contains 13 residues. V shed 4 bases and J 5 bases; nucleotides not matched to a gene: 3. This CDR3 reads CASSPTGAYGYTF. The CDR3 DNA reads as TGCGCCAGCAGCCCGACAGGGGCGTATGGCTACACCTTC.

V is TRBV30 and J is TRBJ2-5; a possible D gene is TRBD1 (6 bases). The CDR3 loop spans 14 amino acids. Germline V gene lookup returns CDR1 GTSNPN and CDR2 SVGIG (reference sequence). Trimming removed 5 bases at V and 1 base at J, with 14 bases between. The DNA for the CDR3 is TGTGCCTGGGGAGACGACAGGATCCAAGAGACCCAGTACTTC. As protein: CAWGDDRIQETQYF.

In this sample, this clone turned up once. This chain joins TRBV5-1 and TRBJ2-1, with a weak D call TRBD1 (8 bases). The ends were cut back, 4 bases at V and 6 bases at J, with 26 bases in the middle. Germline V lookup: CDR1 SGHRS, CDR2 YFSETQ. The CDR3 is made up of 18 amino acids. This CDR3 reads CASSPYPTTGGGFNEQFF. The CDR3 bases are TGCGCCAGCAGCCCTTACCCTACAACAGGGGGGGGTTTCAATGAGCAGTTCTTC.

In this sample, this clone turned up once. The J gene is TRBJ2-7, the V gene TRBV6-5; D not resolved. With 6 bases removed from V and 0 bases from J, the gap between germline ends came to 9 bases. The CDR3 contains 13 residues. Germline lookup yields CDR1 MNHEY and CDR2 SVGAGI. The CDR3 spells CASSWRSSYEQYF. The CDR3 DNA reads as TGTGCCAGCAGCTGGCGGAGCTCCTACGAGCAGTACTTC.

The rearrangement links TRBV18 to TRBJ1-2; TRBD1 aligns across 7 bases. CDR1 KGHSH and CDR2 LQKENI come from the germline V gene. The V segment lost 4 bases and the J segment 7 bases; nucleotides outside the gene matches: 6. The CDR3 runs to 13 residues. This CDR3 is CASSLLQGSGYTF. The CDR3 nucleotides read TGTGCCAGCTCACTATTACAGGGGAGTGGCTACACCTTC.

The J gene is TRBJ2-1, the V gene TRBV10-3, with 14 nucleotides matching TRBD2. Looked up from germline, CDR1 is ENHRY and CDR2 is SYGVKD. Losses at the gene ends were 8 bases for V and 5 bases for J; bases not matched to a gene: 5. The CDR3 has 15 residues. As DNA, the CDR3 is TGTGCCATCGGCGGGACTAGCGGGGGAGACAATGAGCAGTTCTTC. Amino acid sequence: CAIGGTSGGDNEQFF.

The chain combines TRBV5-1 with TRBJ2-1, with TRBD2 identical over 10 bases. Germline trimming cut 2 bases from V and 8 bases from J; bases unmatched to any gene: 10. CDR3 size: 16 residues. The germline V gene has CDR1 SGHRS and CDR2 YFSETQ. The chain's CDR3 is CASSLSSGGAKDEQFF. The CDR3 DNA follows: TGCGCCAGCAGCTTATCCAGCGGGGGGGCAAAGGATGAGCAGTTCTTC.

This clone has a single count. The rearrangement joins TRBV5-8 to TRBJ2-7; 10 bases line up with TRBD1. Germline-derived CDR1 and CDR2 are SGHTS and YDEGEE. V was clipped by 5 bases and J by 0 bases; unmatched bases: 11. The CDR3 is made up of 17 amino acids. The CDR3, as DNA: TGTGCCAGCAGTTCCGGGACAGGGGCTTCGAGCTCCTACGAGCAGTACTTC. Encoded protein: CASSSGTGASSSYEQYF.